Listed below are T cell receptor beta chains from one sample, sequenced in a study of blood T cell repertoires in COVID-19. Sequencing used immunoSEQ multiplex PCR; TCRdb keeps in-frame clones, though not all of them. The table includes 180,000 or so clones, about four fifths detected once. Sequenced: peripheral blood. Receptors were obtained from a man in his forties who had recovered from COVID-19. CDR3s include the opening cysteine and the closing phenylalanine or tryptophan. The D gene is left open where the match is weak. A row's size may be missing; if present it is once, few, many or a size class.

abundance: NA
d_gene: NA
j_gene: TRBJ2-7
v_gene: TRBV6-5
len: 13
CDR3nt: TGTGCCAGCAGTTACAGGAGTACCTACGAGCAGTACTTC
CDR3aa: CASSYRSTYEQYF

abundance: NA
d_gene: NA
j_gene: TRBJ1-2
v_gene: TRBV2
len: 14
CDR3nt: TGTGCCAGCAGTGAAGGAACAGGGCTCTATGGCTACACCTTC
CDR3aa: CASSEGTGLYGYTF

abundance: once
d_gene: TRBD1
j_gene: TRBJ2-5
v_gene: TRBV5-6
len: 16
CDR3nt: TGTGCCAGCAGCTTGCGGGGACAGGGTGTACAAGAGACCCAGTACTTC
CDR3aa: CASSLRGQGVQETQYF

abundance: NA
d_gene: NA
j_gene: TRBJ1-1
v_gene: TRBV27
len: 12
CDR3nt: TGTGCCAGCAGGTCCCTAGGCACTGAAGCTTTCTTT
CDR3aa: CASRSLGTEAFF

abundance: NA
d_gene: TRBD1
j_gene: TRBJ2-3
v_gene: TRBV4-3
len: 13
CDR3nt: TGCGCCAGCAGCCCCAGCACGGGACAGGGGGTGTATTTT
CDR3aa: CASSPSTGQGVYF

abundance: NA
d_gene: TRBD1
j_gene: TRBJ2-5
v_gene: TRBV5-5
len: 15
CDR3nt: TGTGCCAGCAGCCTACTTACAGGGGCCCAAGAGACCCAGTACTTC
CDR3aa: CASSLLTGAQETQYF

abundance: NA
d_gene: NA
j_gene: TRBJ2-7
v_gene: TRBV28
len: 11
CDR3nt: TGTGCCAGCAGTTTAGGAGGAGGGCAGTACTTC
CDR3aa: CASSLGGGQYF

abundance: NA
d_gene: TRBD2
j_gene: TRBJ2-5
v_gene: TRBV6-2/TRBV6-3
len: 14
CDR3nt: TGTGCCAGCAGTTATGAGTTGGGGGGGGAGACCCAGTACTTC
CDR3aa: CASSYELGGETQYF

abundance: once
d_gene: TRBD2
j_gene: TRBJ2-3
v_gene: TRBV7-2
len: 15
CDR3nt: TGTGCCAGCAGCTTAGAGGCGGGGGGGCCAGATACGCAGTATTTT
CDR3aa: CASSLEAGGPDTQYF

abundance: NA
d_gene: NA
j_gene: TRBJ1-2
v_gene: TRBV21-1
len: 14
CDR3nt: TGTGCCAGCGGGGGGACAGAGTCTAACTATGGCTACACCTTC
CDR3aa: CASGGTESNYGYTF

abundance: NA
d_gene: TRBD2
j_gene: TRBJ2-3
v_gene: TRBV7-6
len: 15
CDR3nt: TGTGCCAGCAGCTTAAGCGGGAGGGCCTCAGATACGCAGTATTTT
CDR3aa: CASSLSGRASDTQYF

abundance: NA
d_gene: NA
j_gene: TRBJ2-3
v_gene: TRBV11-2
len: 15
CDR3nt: TGTGCCAGCAGCTTCGGAGCGCCTGACACAGATACGCAGTATTTT
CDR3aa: CASSFGAPDTDTQYF

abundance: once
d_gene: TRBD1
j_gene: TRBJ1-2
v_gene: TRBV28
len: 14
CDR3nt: TGTGCCAGCAGTCTCCCGACAGGGGGCTATGGCTACACCTTC
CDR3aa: CASSLPTGGYGYTF

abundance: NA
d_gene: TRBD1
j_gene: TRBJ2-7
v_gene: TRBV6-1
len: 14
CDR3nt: TGTGCCAGCAGTGAGGCAGGGGGCCCCTACGAGCAGTACTTC
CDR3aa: CASSEAGGPYEQYF

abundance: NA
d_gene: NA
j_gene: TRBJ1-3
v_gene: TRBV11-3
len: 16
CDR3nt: TGTGCCAGCAGCTTAGCCGCAGGAATCTCTGGAAACACCATATATTTT
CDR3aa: CASSLAAGISGNTIYF

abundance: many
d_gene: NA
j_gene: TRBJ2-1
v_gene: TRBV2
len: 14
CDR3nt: TGTGCCAGCAGTGAATCTGGGACTCCCGTGGAGCAGTTCTTC
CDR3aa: CASSESGTPVEQFF

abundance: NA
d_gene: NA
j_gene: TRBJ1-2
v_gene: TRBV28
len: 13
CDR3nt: TGTGCCAGCAGTCCATTACAGGGTCTTGGCTACACCTTC
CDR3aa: CASSPLQGLGYTF

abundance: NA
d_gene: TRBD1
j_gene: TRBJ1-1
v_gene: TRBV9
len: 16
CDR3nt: TGTGCCAGCAGCGTAGAGGTGACAGGGGCGGGCACTGAAGCTTTCTTT
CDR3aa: CASSVEVTGAGTEAFF

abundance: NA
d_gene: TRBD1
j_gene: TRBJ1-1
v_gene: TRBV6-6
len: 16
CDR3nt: TGTGCCAGCAGTTACTCGGGACAGGGTTTGAACACTGAAGCTTTCTTT
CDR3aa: CASSYSGQGLNTEAFF

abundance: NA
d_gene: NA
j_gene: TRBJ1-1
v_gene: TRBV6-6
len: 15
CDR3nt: TGTGCCAGCAGTTCCCTCCGATCGAGGAACACTGAAGCTTTCTTT
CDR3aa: CASSSLRSRNTEAFF

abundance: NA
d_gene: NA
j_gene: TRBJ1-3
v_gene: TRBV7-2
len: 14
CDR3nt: TGTGCCAGCAGCTTTGGGCGCTCTGGAAACACCATATATTTT
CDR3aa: CASSFGRSGNTIYF

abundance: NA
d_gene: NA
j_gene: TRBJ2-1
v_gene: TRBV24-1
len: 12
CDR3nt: TGTGCCACCAGTTCCCCTGCGGGTGAGCAGTTCTTC
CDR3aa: CATSSPAGEQFF

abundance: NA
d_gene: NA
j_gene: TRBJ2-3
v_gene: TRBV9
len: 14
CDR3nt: TGTGCCAGCAGCGTAGCTGGGAGATCCGATACGCAGTATTTT
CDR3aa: CASSVAGRSDTQYF

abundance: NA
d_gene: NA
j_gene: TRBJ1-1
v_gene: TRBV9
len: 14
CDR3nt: TGTGCCAGCAGCGTAGATAACTCGGGCACTGAAGCTTTCTTT
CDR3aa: CASSVDNSGTEAFF

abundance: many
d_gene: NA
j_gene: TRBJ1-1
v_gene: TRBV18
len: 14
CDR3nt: TGTGCCAGCTCACCAGGGTCCGGGAGGGCTGAAGCTTTCTTT
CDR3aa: CASSPGSGRAEAFF

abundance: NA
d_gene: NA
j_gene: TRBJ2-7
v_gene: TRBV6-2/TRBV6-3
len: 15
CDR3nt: TGTGCCAGCAGTTCCCTCGGGGGTCCGACCTACGAGCAGTACTTC
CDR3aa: CASSSLGGPTYEQYF

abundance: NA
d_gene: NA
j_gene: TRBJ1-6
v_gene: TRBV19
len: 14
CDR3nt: TGTGCCAGTAGTATAGGAATTGGGAGTTCACCCCTCCACTTT
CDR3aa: CASSIGIGSSPLHF

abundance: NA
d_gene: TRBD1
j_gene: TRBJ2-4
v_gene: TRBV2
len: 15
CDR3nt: TGTGCCAGCAGTGAGGGACAGGGAGCGGAAAACATTCAGTACTTC
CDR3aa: CASSEGQGAENIQYF

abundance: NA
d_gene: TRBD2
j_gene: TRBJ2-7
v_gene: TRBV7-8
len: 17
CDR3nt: TGTGCCAGCAGCCTGGAGACTAGCGGGAGTCTCCCCTACGAGCAGTACTTC
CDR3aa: CASSLETSGSLPYEQYF

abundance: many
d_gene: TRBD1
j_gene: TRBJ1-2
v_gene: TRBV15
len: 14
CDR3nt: TGTGCCACCAGCGTGGCAGGGGGCGACTATGGCTACACCTTC
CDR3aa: CATSVAGGDYGYTF

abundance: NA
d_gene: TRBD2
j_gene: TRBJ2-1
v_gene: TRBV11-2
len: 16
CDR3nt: TGTGCCAGCAGCTTAGATCTAGCGGGAGGGTTTAGTGAGCAGTTCTTC
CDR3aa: CASSLDLAGGFSEQFF

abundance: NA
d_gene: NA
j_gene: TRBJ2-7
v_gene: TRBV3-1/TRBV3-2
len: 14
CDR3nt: TGTGCCAGCAGCCAGGACCTAACTAGCTACGAGCAGTACTTC
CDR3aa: CASSQDLTSYEQYF

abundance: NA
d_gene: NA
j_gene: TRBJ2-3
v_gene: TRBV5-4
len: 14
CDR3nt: TGTGCCAGCAGGGGAGGCACTGGCACAGATACGCAGTATTTT
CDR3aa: CASRGGTGTDTQYF

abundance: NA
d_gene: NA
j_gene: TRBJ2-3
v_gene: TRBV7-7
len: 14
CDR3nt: TGTGCTAGCAGCCGGTCAGGTGGCGCAGATACGCAGTATTTT
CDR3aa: CASSRSGGADTQYF

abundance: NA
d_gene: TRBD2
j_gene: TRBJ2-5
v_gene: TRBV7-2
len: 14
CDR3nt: TGTGCCAGCAGCCCCCAGGGCGGGGGAGAGACCCAGTACTTC
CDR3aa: CASSPQGGGETQYF

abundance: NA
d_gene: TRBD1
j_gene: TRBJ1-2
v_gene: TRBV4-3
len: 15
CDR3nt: TGCGCCAGCAGCCAGTACAGGGGTTTGAACTATGGCTACACCTTC
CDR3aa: CASSQYRGLNYGYTF

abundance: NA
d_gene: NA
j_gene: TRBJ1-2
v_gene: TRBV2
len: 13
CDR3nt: TGTGCCAGCAGTCAGACAGAAAACTATGGCTACACCTTC
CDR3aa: CASSQTENYGYTF

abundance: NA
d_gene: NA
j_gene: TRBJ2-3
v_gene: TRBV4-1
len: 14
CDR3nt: TGCGCCAGCAGCCAATGCGGTAGGACAGATACGCAGTATTTT
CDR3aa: CASSQCGRTDTQYF

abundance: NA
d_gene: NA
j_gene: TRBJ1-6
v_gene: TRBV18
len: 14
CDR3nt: TGTGCCAGCTCACCACAGGGGTATGGTTCACCCCTCCACTTT
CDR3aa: CASSPQGYGSPLHF

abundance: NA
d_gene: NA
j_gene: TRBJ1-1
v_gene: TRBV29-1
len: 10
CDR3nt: TGCAGCGTTGTTCAGGGTTTAGCTTTCTTT
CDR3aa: CSVVQGLAFF

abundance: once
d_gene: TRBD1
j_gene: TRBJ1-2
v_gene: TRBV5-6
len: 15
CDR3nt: TGTGCCAGCAGTCCCCGGACAGGGACTCTCTATGGCTACACCTTC
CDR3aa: CASSPRTGTLYGYTF

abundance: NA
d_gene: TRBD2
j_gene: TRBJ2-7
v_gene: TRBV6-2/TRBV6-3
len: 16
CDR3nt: TGTGCCAGCAGTTCATTCCCGGGACTAGCGGGATACGAGCAGTACTTC
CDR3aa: CASSSFPGLAGYEQYF

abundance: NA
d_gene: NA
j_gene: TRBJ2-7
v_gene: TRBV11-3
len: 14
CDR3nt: TGTGCCAGCAGCTCGCAGGCAGGGTGCTACGAGCAGTACTTC
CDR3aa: CASSSQAGCYEQYF

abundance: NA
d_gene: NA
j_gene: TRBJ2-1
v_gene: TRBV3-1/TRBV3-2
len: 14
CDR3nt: TGTGCCAGCAGCCAGAGGGGAGGATTGAATGAGCAGTTCTTC
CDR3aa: CASSQRGGLNEQFF

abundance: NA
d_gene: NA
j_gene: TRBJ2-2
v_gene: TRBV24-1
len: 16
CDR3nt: TGTGCCACCAGCCCAGAGAAGTACGGGGTGACCGGGGAGCTGTTTTTT
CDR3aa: CATSPEKYGVTGELFF

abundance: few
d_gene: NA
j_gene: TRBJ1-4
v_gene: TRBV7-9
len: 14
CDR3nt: TGTGCCAGCAGCTTTGCCTCAGGGAATGAAAAACTGTTTTTT
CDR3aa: CASSFASGNEKLFF

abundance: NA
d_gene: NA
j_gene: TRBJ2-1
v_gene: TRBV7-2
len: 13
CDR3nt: TGTGCCAGCAGCCTGAGCGACTTTAATGAGCAGTTCTTC
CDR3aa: CASSLSDFNEQFF

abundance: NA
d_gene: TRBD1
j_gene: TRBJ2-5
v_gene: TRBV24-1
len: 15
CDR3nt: TGTGCCACCAGTGAACCAGGGGGCTTATTGGAGACCCAGTACTTC
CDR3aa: CATSEPGGLLETQYF